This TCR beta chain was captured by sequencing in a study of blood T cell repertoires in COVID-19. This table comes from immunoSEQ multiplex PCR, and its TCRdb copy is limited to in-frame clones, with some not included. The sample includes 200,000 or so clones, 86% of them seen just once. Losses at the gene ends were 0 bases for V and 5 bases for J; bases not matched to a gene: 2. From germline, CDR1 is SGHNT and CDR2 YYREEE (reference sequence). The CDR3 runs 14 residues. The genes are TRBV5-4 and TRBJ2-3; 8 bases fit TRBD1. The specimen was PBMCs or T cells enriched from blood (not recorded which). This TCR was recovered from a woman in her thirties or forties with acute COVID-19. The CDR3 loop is CASSLVTGGDTQYF. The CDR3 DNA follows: TGTGCCAGCAGCTTGGTCACAGGGGGAGATACGCAGTATTTT.